The 13 T cell receptor beta chains in this list originate from one sample, sequenced in a study of OX40 agonist ivuxolimab in advanced cancers. Here immunoSEQ multiplex PCR was the method, and the copy in TCRdb shows in-frame clones only, minus some. In the table there are around 67,000 clones, around 84% of which are singletons. The sequences come from CD4+ or CD8+ T cells sorted from blood, collected in a trial of the OX40 agonist ivuxolimab. The receptor source for this set is an adult with an advanced solid tumor such as melanoma, head and neck, liver or kidney cancer.

The gene calls are TRBV19 and TRBJ1-1; D not resolved. CDR3 length equals 13 residues. From germline, CDR1 is LNHDA and CDR2 SQIVND (reference sequence). Between the trimmed V and J ends, which lost 6 bases and 0 bases, there was a span of 8 bases. The CDR3 DNA reads TGTGCCAGTAGCGGAGAAATGAACACTGAAGCTTTCTTT. Translation: CASSGEMNTEAFF.

The V and J genes are TRBV18 and TRBJ2-5; TRBD2 aligns across 8 bases. Trimming removed 5 bases from V and 2 bases from J; junction bases left unmatched: 10. CDR1 KGHSH and CDR2 LQKENI come from the germline V gene. The CDR3 contains 16 residues. The CDR3 DNA is TGTGCCAGCTCAGCTTTTAGTAGCGGGAAACAAGAGACCCAGTACTTC. As protein: CASSAFSSGKQETQYF.

This clone is medium-sized. The rearrangement uses TRBV18 and TRBJ1-1; 11 bases map to TRBD1. Germline V gene data show CDR1 as KGHSH and CDR2 as LQKENI. The CDR3 is 13 amino acids. With 4 bases clipped from V and 6 bases from J, the junction kept 1 base outside the gene matches. The CDR3 region is CASSRDRGAEAFF. For the CDR3, the DNA is TGTGCCAGCTCACGGGACAGGGGGGCTGAAGCTTTCTTT.

V is TRBV11-2 and J is TRBJ2-1, with TRBD1 identical over 10 bases. V shed 3 bases, J shed 6 bases, and the junction held 5 bases outside the gene matches. The CDR3 is made up of 15 amino acids. The V gene's germline CDR1 is SGHAT and CDR2 FQNNGV. CDR3 coding DNA: TGTGCCAGCAGCTTCAGGGACAGGGGTTCCAATGAGCAGTTCTTC. Translating it yields CASSFRDRGSNEQFF.

The rearrangement joins TRBV29-1 to TRBJ1-1, with D perhaps TRBD1 (6 bases). Trimming stripped 7 bases from V and 3 bases from J, with 15 bases between. Per germline, CDR1 SQVTM and CDR2 ANQGSEA. This CDR3 comprises 13 residues. CDR3 sequence: CSGSRGVDTEAFF. The CDR3 nucleotides read TGCAGCGGTTCGAGGGGGGTAGACACTGAAGCTTTCTTT.

This rearrangement joins TRBV5-4 to TRBJ2-3; 7 bases line up with TRBD2. This CDR3 is built from 15 residues. The J segment lost 2 bases and the V segment lost 3 bases, leaving 6 bases of the junction unmatched. Per germline, CDR1 SGHNT and CDR2 YYREEE (reference sequence). The DNA for the CDR3 is TGTGCCAGCAGCTCATCAGGGAGGGCCACAGATACGCAGTATTTT. Translation: CASSSSGRATDTQYF.

J is TRBJ2-7 and V is TRBV28, with D unresolved. The CDR3 covers 16 residues. The V and J ends lost 6 bases and 2 bases respectively, with 20 bases between them. CDR1 and CDR2 (germline): MDHEN, SYDVKM. The CDR3 DNA is TGTGCCAGCAGCTCCTATAGCCTTGGGGTTACCTACGAGCAGTACTTC. It specifies CASSSYSLGVTYEQYF.

The V gene is TRBV6-5, the J gene TRBJ2-7; the match to TRBD1 covers 10 bases. V shed 0 bases and J 5 bases; nucleotides not matched to a gene: 1. The CDR3 runs 14 residues. Germline assignment: CDR1 MNHEY and CDR2 SVGAGI. The CDR3 DNA is TGTGCCAGCAGTTACTCAGGGACAGGGGACGAGCAGTACTTC. This codes for CASSYSGTGDEQYF.

The chain employs TRBV19 and TRBJ2-1; tentative D call: TRBD1 (5 bases). The CDR3 runs to 16 residues. Trimming took 4 bases from V and 0 from J, leaving 13 bases between them. Germline V gives CDR1 LNHDA, CDR2 SQIVND (reference sequence). The DNA of the CDR3 is TGTGCCAGTAGTAGGTCCGCCCAGGGCTCCTACAATGAGCAGTTCTTC. Translation gives CASSRSAQGSYNEQFF. Supplemented by reference TRBV19 and TRBJ2-1, the full variable domain reads DGGITQSPKYLFRKEGQNVTLSCEQNLNHDAMYWYRQDPGQGLRLIYYSQIVNDFQKGDIAEGYSVSREKKESFPLTVTSAQKNPTAFYLCASSRSAQGSYNEQFFGPGTRLTVL.

This sequence joins TRBV18 and TRBJ2-1, with D hard to call. V lost 1 base and J lost 6, with 7 bases in between. The length of the CDR3 is 13 residues. Germline values: CDR1 KGHSH, CDR2 LQKENI. CDR3 residues: CASSPQDLNEQFF. For the CDR3, the DNA is TGTGCCAGCTCACCACAGGACCTCAATGAGCAGTTCTTC.

Written as DNA, the CDR3 is TGCGCCAGCAGCTTGGGACAGGGAGGGCAAGAGACCCAGTACTTC. This codes for CASSLGQGGQETQYF. The V gene is TRBV5-1, the J gene TRBJ2-5; D could derive from TRBD1 or TRBD2 (7 bases each). This CDR3 spans 15 amino acids. The germline CDR1 and CDR2 sequences are SGHRS and YFSETQ. V was pared by 0 bases and J by 2 bases, with 11 bases between.

The chain is built from TRBV19 and TRBJ2-1; perhaps TRBD1 as D (6 bases). Trimming pared 3 bases from V and 6 bases from J, leaving 18 bases between. In germline, CDR1 is LNHDA, CDR2 SQIVND (reference sequence). The CDR3 has 16 residues. The CDR3, as DNA: TGTGCCAGTAGTATGTGGAAACCGGAGACAGGCAATGAGCAGTTCTTC. It codes for CASSMWKPETGNEQFF.

The V call is TRBV7-2, the J call TRBJ1-3; possible D gene TRBD1, 6 bases. The length of the CDR3 is 14 residues. V was trimmed by 5 bases and J by 0 bases, leaving 8 bases between them. Germline CDR1 and CDR2: SGHTA and FQGNSA. This CDR3 reads CASSVDSSGNTIYF. CDR3 bases: TGTGCCAGCAGCGTGGACAGCTCTGGAAACACCATATATTTT. The variable domain in full, with the rest retrieved from reference TRBV7-2 and TRBJ1-3, is GAGVSQSPSNKVTEKGKDVELRCDPISGHTALYWYRQSLGQGLEFLIYFQGNSAPDKSGLPSDRFSAERTGGSVSTLTIQRTQQEDSAVYLCASSVDSSGNTIYFGEGSWLTVV.